The 17 T cell receptor beta chains reported below all come from one sample, sequenced in a study of T-cell reconstitution after alpha-beta-depleted transplantation in children. Unique molecular identifiers were incorporated when the TCRbeta library was constructed. TCRdb redid the calling of the PCR reads with MiXCR, one entry per CDR3 protein. The table shows about 15,000 distinct CDR3 sequences, with roughly 7.6% occurring only once. The sequenced sample was PBMCs, mostly from graft donor cells, obtained 60 days after TCRalphabeta/CD19-depleted stem cell transplant. The source of these receptors is a boy less than two years old who had a stem cell transplant for Wiskott-Aldrich syndrome, so the T cells may come from the graft donor.

This clonotype has a handful of counts. The chain has TRBV20-1 and TRBJ2-1; TRBD1 might be the D (6 bases). Looked up from germline, CDR1 is DFQATT and CDR2 is SNEGSKA (reference sequence). There are 15 residues in the CDR3. V shed 6 bases and J shed 5 bases, with 20 bases lying between them. Written as DNA, the CDR3 is TGCAGTGCCACTCAACCGGGACAAAAGAACAATGAGCAGTTCTTC. Translating gives CSATQPGQKNNEQFF.

The V call is TRBV30, the J call TRBJ2-3; D not certain. Between the trimmed V and J ends, which lost 3 bases and 0 bases, there was a span of 13 bases. CDR3 length: 15 amino acids. Per the germline V gene, CDR1 is GTSNPN and CDR2 is SVGIG (reference sequence). The CDR3 nucleotides are TGTGCCTGGAGGCCCCGGGCCTTGAGCACAGATACGCAGTATTTT. Translating gives CAWRPRALSTDTQYF. Combining the CDR3 with reference TRBV30 and TRBJ2-3 gives the whole variable domain SQTIHQWPATLVQPVGSPLSLECTVEGTSNPNLYWYRQAAGRGLQLLFYSVGIGQISSEVPQNLSASRPQDRQFILSSKKLLLSDSGFYLCAWRPRALSTDTQYFGPGTRLTVL.

The chain employs TRBV7-2 and TRBJ2-3; D remains unclear. This CDR3 is built from 13 residues. V was pared by 2 bases and J by 3 bases, with 6 bases between. Germline assignment: CDR1 SGHTA and CDR2 FQGNSA. As DNA, the CDR3 is TGTGCCAGCAGCTTACTGGGGACAGATACGCAGTATTTT. Translating gives CASSLLGTDTQYF.

This clonotype has at least ten counts. This chain links TRBV28 with TRBJ1-2, with D possibly being TRBD1 (6 bases). From germline, CDR1 is MDHEN and CDR2 SYDVKM. Trimming stripped 1 base from V and 2 bases from J, with 14 bases between. CDR3 size: 16 residues. Written as DNA, the CDR3 is TGTGCCAGCAGTTTATCCTTCGCGGGGGCCAACTATGGCTACACCTTC. It translates to CASSLSFAGANYGYTF.

This clonotype was observed at least ten times. V is TRBV5-1 and J is TRBJ2-1; 8 bases are a match to TRBD2. The CDR3 consists of 14 residues. V was clipped by 4 bases and J by 3 bases; unmatched bases: 3. Germline V gene data show CDR1 as SGHRS and CDR2 as YFSETQ. The CDR3 reads CASSPLAVYNEQFF. The CDR3 DNA follows: TGCGCCAGCAGCCCACTAGCGGTCTACAATGAGCAGTTCTTC.

This clonotype is classed as medium-sized (0.01 to 0.1%). The chain is built from TRBV10-3 and TRBJ2-7, with 10 bases that match TRBD1. The CDR3 length is 14 residues. J was trimmed by 2 bases and V by 4 bases; bases with no gene match: 2. Germline V gene sequence: CDR1 ENHRY, CDR2 SYGVKD. This CDR3 reads CAISGTGGTYEQYF. The CDR3 nucleotides read TGTGCCATCAGTGGGACAGGGGGGACCTACGAGCAGTACTTC.

Ten or more counts support this clonotype. V gene TRBV5-1 combines with J gene TRBJ2-1, with 9 bases that match TRBD1. CDR1 and CDR2 (germline): SGHRS, YFSETQ. The ends lost 5 bases at V and 8 bases at J; junction bases unmatched: 8. The CDR3 totals 14 residues. The CDR3 DNA is TGCGCCAGCAGTCGGACCGGGACAGGGTATGAGCAGTTCTTC. Translating it yields CASSRTGTGYEQFF.

This clonotype was detected many times. V and J are TRBV20-1 and TRBJ1-1, with D tentatively TRBD1 (5 bases). V was trimmed by 5 bases and J by 1 base, leaving 14 bases between them. This CDR3 has 14 residues. Per germline, CDR1 DFQATT and CDR2 SNEGSKA (reference sequence). CDR3 nucleotides: TGCAGTGCTTACGACTGGGGGGGGAACACTGAAGCTTTCTTT. Translation: CSAYDWGGNTEAFF.

This clonotype was observed a handful of times. This CDR3 reads CASKRTGGCNQPQHF. DNA for the CDR3: TGTGCCAGCAAGAGGACAGGGGGTTGCAATCAGCCCCAGCATTTT. The chain uses TRBV25-1 and TRBJ1-5; TRBD1 agrees at 10 bases. Germline V gene lookup returns CDR1 MGHDK and CDR2 SYGVNS. The CDR3 has 15 residues. V was pared by 7 bases and J by 2 bases, with 5 bases of the junction left unmatched.

This clonotype was seen repeatedly, ten times or more. This chain uses TRBV11-2 with TRBJ2-3, with a possible D match to TRBD2 (5 bases). The CDR3 sequence is 15 residues long. V was clipped by 1 base and J by 3 bases, with 11 bases between them. CDR1 SGHAT and CDR2 FQNNGV come from the germline V gene. This CDR3 is CASSLGPWETDTQYF. In nucleotides, the CDR3 is TGTGCCAGCAGCTTAGGGCCCTGGGAGACAGATACGCAGTATTTT.

In this sample, this clonotype turned up many times. CDR3 in DNA: TGTGCCAGCAGCCCGAGGGGATCCACAGATACGCAGTATTTT. Its protein is CASSPRGSTDTQYF. The chain links TRBV9 to TRBJ2-3; D is tentatively TRBD1 or TRBD2 (5 bases each). Germline V gene data show CDR1 as SGDLS and CDR2 as YYNGEE. The CDR3 is made up of 14 amino acids. Trimming removed 4 bases from V and 2 bases from J, with 11 bases in between.

Judged by abundance, this clonotype is medium-sized. The rearrangement links TRBV10-3 to TRBJ2-5; 8 nucleotides align to TRBD1. The J segment lost 3 bases and the V segment lost 10 bases, leaving 7 bases of the junction unmatched. The CDR3 is made up of 13 amino acids. Germline lookup yields CDR1 ENHRY and CDR2 SYGVKD. CDR3 region: CASGGQAKETQYF. The CDR3 DNA reads TGTGCCAGTGGGGGACAGGCAAAAGAGACCCAGTACTTC.

The chain's CDR3 is CASSQGTTGELFF. CDR3 nucleotide sequence: TGTGCCAGCTCACAAGGGACTACCGGGGAGCTGTTTTTT. The rearrangement joins TRBV18 to TRBJ2-2, with D possibly being TRBD2 (6 bases). V was pared by 4 bases and J by 5 bases, with 8 bases between. From germline, CDR1 is KGHSH and CDR2 LQKENI. CDR3 length: 13 residues.

V gene TRBV12-3 or TRBV12-4 combines with J gene TRBJ2-7, with TRBD1 matching 10 bases. The CDR3 runs 14 residues. Germline trimming cut 6 bases from V and 6 bases from J; bases unmatched to any gene: 8. The CDR3 sequence is CASRPGTGDIEQYF. Here the CDR3 DNA reads TGTGCCAGCAGGCCCGGGACAGGGGATATCGAGCAGTACTTC.

At least ten counts were recorded for this clonotype. This chain connects TRBV29-1 to TRBJ2-3; a weak D match, TRBD2 (6 bases). The germline V gene encodes CDR1 SQVTM and CDR2 ANQGSEA. The germline V and J ends were trimmed by 0 bases and 7 bases, with 17 bases remaining between them. CDR3 length: 15 residues. The CDR3 region has the DNA TGCAGCGTTGAAGATCCCGGGGGTCGCGGAAATACGCAGTATTTT. It yields the protein CSVEDPGGRGNTQYF.

This clonotype has only a few counts. This sequence joins TRBV2 and TRBJ2-3, with D unresolved. The V and J ends lost 8 bases and 4 bases respectively, with 10 bases between them. The CDR3 has 12 amino acids. From germline, CDR1 is SNHLY and CDR2 FYNNEI. CDR3 nucleotides: TGTGCCAGCGAAGGACGGTCAGATACGCAGTATTTT. Residues: CASEGRSDTQYF.

This clonotype was recorded many times. The CDR3 DNA sequence: TGCAGTGTCTCATTCGGGGGGGATCGCAGCTACACCTTC. Its translation: CSVSFGGDRSYTF. The chain has TRBV20-1 and TRBJ1-2; D possibly corresponds to TRBD1 (5 bases). This CDR3 spans 13 amino acids. Germline V gene sequence: CDR1 DFQATT, CDR2 SNEGSKA (reference sequence). Trimming removed 7 bases from V and 9 bases from J, with 21 bases in between.